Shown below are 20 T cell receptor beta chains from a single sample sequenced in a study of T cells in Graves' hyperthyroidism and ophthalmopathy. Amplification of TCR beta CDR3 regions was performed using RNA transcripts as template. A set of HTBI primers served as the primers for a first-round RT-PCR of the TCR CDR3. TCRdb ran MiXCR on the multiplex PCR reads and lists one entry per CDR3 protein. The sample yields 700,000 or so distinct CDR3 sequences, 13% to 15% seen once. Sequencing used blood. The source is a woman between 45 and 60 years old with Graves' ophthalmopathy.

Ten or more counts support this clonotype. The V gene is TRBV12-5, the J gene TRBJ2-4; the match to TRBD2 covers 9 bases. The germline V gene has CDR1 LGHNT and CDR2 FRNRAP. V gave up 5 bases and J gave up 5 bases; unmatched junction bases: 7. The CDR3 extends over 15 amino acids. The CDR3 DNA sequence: TGTGCTAGTGGTCTGGAGCGGGAGGTCGAAAACATTCAGTACTTC. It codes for CASGLEREVENIQYF.

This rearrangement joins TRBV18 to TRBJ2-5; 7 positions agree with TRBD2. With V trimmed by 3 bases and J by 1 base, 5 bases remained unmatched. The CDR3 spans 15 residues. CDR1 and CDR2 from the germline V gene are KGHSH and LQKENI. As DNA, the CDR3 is TGTGCCAGCTCACCCCAACTAGCGACCCAAGAGACCCAGTACTTC. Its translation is CASSPQLATQETQYF. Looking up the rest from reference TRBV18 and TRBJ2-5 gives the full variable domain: NAGVMQNPRHLVRRRGQEARLRCSPMKGHSHVYWYRQLPEEGLKFMVYLQKENIIDESGMPKERFSAEFPKEGPSILRIQQVVRGDSAAYFCASSPQLATQETQYFGPGTRLLVL.

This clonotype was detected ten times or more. As DNA, the CDR3 is TGTGCCAGCAGCTTAGGTCGGGTACAATTAAATGAGCAGTTCTTC. Protein: CASSLGRVQLNEQFF. The gene calls are TRBV7-3 and TRBJ2-1; D is unclear. Trimming took 2 bases from V and 7 from J, leaving 15 bases between them. The germline V gene encodes CDR1 SGHTA and CDR2 FQGTGA. The CDR3 sequence is 15 residues long.

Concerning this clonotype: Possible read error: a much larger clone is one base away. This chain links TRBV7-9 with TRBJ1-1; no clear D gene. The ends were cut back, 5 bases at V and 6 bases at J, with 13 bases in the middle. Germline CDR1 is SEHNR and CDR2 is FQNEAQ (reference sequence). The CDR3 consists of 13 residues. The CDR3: CASSLSEGSEAFF. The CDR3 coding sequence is TGTGCCAGCAGCCTGAGCGAGGGCTCTGAAGCTTTCTTT.

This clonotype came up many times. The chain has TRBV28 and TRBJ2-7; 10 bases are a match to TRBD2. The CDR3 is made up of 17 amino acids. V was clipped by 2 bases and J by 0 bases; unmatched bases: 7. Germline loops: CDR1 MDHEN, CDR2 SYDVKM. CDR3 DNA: TGTGCCAGCAGTTTAAGCCTAGCGGGAGTCCCCTCCTACGAGCAGTACTTC. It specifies CASSLSLAGVPSYEQYF. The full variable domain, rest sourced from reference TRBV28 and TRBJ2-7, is DVKVTQSSRYLVKRTGEKVFLECVQDMDHENMFWYRQDPGLGLRLIYFSYDVKMKEKGDIPEGYSVSREKKERFSLILESASTNQTSMYLCASSLSLAGVPSYEQYFGPGTRLTVT.

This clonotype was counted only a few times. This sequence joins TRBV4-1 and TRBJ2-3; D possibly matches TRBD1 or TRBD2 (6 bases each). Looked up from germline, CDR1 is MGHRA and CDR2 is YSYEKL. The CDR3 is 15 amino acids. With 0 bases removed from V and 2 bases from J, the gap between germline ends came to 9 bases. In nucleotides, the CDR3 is TGCGCCAGCAGCCAAGAAGGGGGGAACACAGATACGCAGTATTTT. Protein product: CASSQEGGNTDTQYF.

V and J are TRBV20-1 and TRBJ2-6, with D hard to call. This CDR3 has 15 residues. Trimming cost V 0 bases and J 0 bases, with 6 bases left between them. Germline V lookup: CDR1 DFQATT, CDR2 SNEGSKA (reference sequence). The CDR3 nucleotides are TGCAGTGCTAGAGATCTGATCTCTGGGGCCAACGTCCTGACTTTC. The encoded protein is CSARDLISGANVLTF.

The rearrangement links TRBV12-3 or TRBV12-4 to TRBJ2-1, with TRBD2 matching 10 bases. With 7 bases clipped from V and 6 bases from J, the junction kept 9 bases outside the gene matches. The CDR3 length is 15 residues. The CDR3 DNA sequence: TGTGCCAGCAACGTAGCGGGAGGTATCCGCAATGAGCAGTTCTTC. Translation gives CASNVAGGIRNEQFF.

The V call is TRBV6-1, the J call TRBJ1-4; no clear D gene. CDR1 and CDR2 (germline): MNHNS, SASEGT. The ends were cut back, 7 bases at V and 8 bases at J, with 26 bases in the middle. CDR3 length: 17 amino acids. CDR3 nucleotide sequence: TGTGCCAGCAAGGAGTTAGGGCCGACACAACGGGGAGAAAAACTGTTTTTT. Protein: CASKELGPTQRGEKLFF.

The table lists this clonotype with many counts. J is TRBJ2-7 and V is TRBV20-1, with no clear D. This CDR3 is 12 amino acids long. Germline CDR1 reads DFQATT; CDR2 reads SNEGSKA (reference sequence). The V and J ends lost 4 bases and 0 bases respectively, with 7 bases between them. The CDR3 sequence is CSAMKGSYEQYF. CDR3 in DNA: TGCAGTGCTATGAAGGGCTCCTACGAGCAGTACTTC.

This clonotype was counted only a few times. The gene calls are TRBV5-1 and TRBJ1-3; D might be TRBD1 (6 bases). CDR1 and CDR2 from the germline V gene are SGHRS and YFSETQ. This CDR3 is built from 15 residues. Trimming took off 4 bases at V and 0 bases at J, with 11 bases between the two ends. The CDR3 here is CASSHGQSSGNTIYF. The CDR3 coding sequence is TGCGCCAGCAGCCACGGACAGAGCTCTGGAAACACCATATATTTT.

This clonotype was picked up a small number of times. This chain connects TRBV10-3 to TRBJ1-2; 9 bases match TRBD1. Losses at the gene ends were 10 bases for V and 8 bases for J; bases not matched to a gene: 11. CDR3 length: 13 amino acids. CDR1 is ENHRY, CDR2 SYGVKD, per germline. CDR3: CASLDRGWGGYTF. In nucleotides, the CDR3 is TGTGCCAGCTTGGACAGGGGATGGGGCGGCTACACCTTC.

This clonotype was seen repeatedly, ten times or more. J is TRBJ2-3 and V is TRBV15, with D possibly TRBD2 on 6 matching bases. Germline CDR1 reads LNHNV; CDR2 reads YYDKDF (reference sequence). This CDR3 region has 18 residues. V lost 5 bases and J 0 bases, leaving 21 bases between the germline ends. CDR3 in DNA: TGTGCCACCAGCCCAATACTGAGGACGGGAGATAGCACAGATACGCAGTATTTT. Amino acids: CATSPILRTGDSTDTQYF.

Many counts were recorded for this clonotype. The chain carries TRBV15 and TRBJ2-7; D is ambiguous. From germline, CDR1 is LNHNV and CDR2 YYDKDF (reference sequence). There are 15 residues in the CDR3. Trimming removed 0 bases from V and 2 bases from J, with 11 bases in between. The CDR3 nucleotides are TGTGCCACCAGCAGAGATGGGTGGGATGCCTACGAGCAGTACTTC. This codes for CATSRDGWDAYEQYF.

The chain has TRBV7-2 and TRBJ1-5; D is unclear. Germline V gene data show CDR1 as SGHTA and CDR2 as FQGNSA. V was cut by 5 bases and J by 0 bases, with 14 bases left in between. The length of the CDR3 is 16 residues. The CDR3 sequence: CASSKSSGHSNQPQHF. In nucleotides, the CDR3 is TGTGCCAGCAGCAAGAGTAGTGGGCATAGCAATCAGCCCCAGCATTTT.

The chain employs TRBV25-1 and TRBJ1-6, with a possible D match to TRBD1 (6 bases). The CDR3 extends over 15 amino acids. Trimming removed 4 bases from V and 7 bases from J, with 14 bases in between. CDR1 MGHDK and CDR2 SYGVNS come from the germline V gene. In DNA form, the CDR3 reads TGTGCCAGCAGTGTATGGGGGGGCCAGAATTCACCCCTCCACTTT. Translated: CASSVWGGQNSPLHF. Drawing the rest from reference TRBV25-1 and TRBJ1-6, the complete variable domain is EADIYQTPRYLVIGTGKKITLECSQTMGHDKMYWYQQDPGMELHLIHYSYGVNSTEKGDLSSESTVSRIRTEHFPLTLESARPSHTSQYLCASSVWGGQNSPLHFGNGTRLTVT.

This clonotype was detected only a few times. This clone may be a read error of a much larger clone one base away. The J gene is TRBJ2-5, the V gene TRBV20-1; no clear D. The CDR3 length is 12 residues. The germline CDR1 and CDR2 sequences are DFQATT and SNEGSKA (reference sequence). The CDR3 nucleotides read TGCGGTGCGCCGCCATACCAAGAGACCCAGTACTTC. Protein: CGAPPYQETQYF.

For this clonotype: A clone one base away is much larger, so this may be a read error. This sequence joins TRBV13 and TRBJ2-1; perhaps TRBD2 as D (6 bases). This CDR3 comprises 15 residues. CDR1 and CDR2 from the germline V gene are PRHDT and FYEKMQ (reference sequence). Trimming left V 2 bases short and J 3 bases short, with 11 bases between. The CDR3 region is CASSLRLGNYNEQFF. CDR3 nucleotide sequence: TGTGCCAGCAGCTTACGACTAGGCAACTACAATGAGCAGTTCTTC.

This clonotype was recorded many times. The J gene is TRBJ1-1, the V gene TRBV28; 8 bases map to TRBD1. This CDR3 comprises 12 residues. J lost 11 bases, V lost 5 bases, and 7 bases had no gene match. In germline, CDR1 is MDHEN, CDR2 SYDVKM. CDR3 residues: CASSPPTGEAFF. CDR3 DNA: TGTGCCAGCAGTCCGCCGACAGGGGAGGCTTTCTTT.

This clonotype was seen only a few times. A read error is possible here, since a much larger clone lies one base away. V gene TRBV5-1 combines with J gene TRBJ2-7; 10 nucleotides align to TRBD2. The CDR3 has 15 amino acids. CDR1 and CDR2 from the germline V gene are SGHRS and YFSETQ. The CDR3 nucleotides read TGCGCCTGCAGCTACGGACTAGCGGATTCCTACGAGCAGTACTTC. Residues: CACSYGLADSYEQYF.